This TCR beta chain was obtained from a study of CD8+CD57+ T cells in acquired aplastic anemia. Study as a whole: Sorted CD4+ and CD8+ cells yielded approximately 3.4 ug of DNA on average.

Whoever was chosen for sequencing had shown CD8+CD57+ cell expansion by flow cytometry. Blood samples were obtained from patients who had received no prior therapy. The study profiled TCR beta VDJ and CDR3 using genomic DNA as template. From the reads, TCRdb called clonotypes with MiXCR, one entry per CDR3 protein. Among around 430,000 distinct CDR3 sequences listed, approximately 32% were seen once. Study results and limitations: Sharing between patients and controls was observed for twenty-nine CD8+ CDR3 sequences.

This clonotype was seen only a few times. Antigen: not known. This CDR3 has 13 residues. The V gene lost 8 bases and the J gene lost 2 bases, with 13 bases spanning the gap. Germline lookup yields CDR1 SQVTM and CDR2 ANQGSEA. The V gene is TRBV29-1, the J gene TRBJ2-1; D tentatively fits TRBD1 or TRBD2 (5 bases each). This TCR was recovered from a human donor with aplastic anemia. Sequencing was performed on sorted CD4+, CD8+, or CD8+CD57+ T cells (not recorded which) from PBMCs. CDR3: CSTGTETYNEQFF. DNA of the CDR3: TGCAGCACCGGGACGGAGACCTACAATGAGCAGTTCTTC.